This paragraph reports one TCR beta chain. Antigen: not known. These data belong to a study of a mutant IDH1 vaccine in newly diagnosed glioma. Study summary: Radiotherapy alone preceded vaccination by 4-6 weeks; alternatively, vaccination started with temozolomide cycles. Patients were pretreated with radiotherapy, temozolomide, or both, mostly both.

Libraries were prepared by immunoSEQ multiplex PCR; TCRdb keeps only in-frame clonotypes and omits some of them. The sample has tens of thousands of clones, 85% seen once. Time point given: week 23, last vaccination. Doses of 300 ug of mutant IDH1 20-mer peptide were given with topical imiquimod. The study enrolled donors with new WHO grade 3 or 4 IDH1-mutant, ATRX-lost astrocytomas. This specimen was PBMCs, taken from a glioma patient whose treatment included an IDH1 peptide vaccine. The TCR originated in a man aged 25-45 years with glioma. Some clones in this sample may be carry-over from other donors' samples.

The CDR3 DNA reads TGTGCCAGCAGTTTAAAAAGTGCGGCGGGCTACACCTTC. It encodes CASSLKSAAGYTF. This rearrangement joins TRBV28 to TRBJ1-2, with D hard to call. The CDR3 is 13 amino acids. The V gene lost 2 bases and the J gene lost 8 bases, with 12 bases spanning the gap. Per the germline V gene, CDR1 is MDHEN and CDR2 is SYDVKM.